Below are 10 T cell receptor beta chains sequenced from a single sample in a study of CXCR3-negative and CXCR3-positive naive CD8 T cells. The libraries of TRB cDNA were constructed through 5' RACE using UMI labels. From the 5' RACE reads, TCRdb lists one entry per CDR3 protein and no DNA. The table counts 130,000 or so distinct CDR3 sequences; approximately 0.29% lies in the top ten. Sequencing was done on a sample of naive CXCR3- CD8+ T cells from blood. Subset noted: CD45RO-CCR7+CD27+CD95- naive CD8+ T cells lacking CXCR3 (TNR3-). These receptors were taken from a human donor in good health. Some clones in this sample may be carry-over from other donors' samples.

V gene TRBV13 combines with J gene TRBJ2-1; TCRdb gives TRBD2 as the D gene, but with no DNA this cannot be confirmed. This CDR3 region has 19 residues. The germline gives CDR1 PRHDT, CDR2 FYEKMQ (reference sequence). CDR3 amino acids: CASSPPRLSGETTANEQFF.

CDR3 residues: CASSPATGGNTEAFF. The chain has TRBV27 and TRBJ1-1; TCRdb picks TRBD1, but there is no DNA to check that call. Germline V lookup: CDR1 MNHEY, CDR2 SMNVEV (reference sequence). The CDR3 covers 15 residues.

The chain recombines TRBV20-1 with TRBJ2-2; no DNA is available, so the TRBD2 call from TCRdb remains unchecked. Germline CDR1 reads DFQATT; CDR2 reads SNEGSKA (reference sequence). This CDR3 spans 15 amino acids. CDR3 loop: CSARVAGGLTGELFF.

This chain connects TRBV4-2 to TRBJ2-7; TCRdb outputs TRBD1, but without DNA this stays unchecked. The CDR3 length is 17 residues. Per the germline V gene, CDR1 is LGHNA and CDR2 is YNFKEQ. CDR3: CASSQVAGEISAHEQYF.

This sequence joins TRBV5-5 and TRBJ2-3; no DNA is available, so the TRBD1 call from TCRdb remains unchecked. Germline loops: CDR1 SGHKS, CDR2 YYEKEE (reference sequence). This CDR3 has 17 amino acids. The chain's CDR3 is CASSLVPGQGLTDTQYF.

The rearrangement links TRBV5-6 to TRBJ2-1. The CDR3 extends over 12 amino acids. CDR1 and CDR2 from the germline V gene are SGHDT and YYEEEE. The CDR3 reads CASSLASGEQFF.

V usage is TRBV20-1 and J usage is TRBJ2-3; without DNA, the TCRdb call of TRBD2 cannot be checked. Germline values: CDR1 DFQATT, CDR2 SNEGSKA (reference sequence). The CDR3 loop spans 14 amino acids. CDR3 amino acids: CSANLAGGTDTQYF.

The V and J genes are TRBV5-1 and TRBJ2-7; TCRdb lists TRBD1, though no DNA is available to test this call. Germline CDR1 and CDR2: SGHRS and YFSETQ. This CDR3 is built from 13 residues. The chain's CDR3 is CASSFRGAGEQYF.

The chain recombines TRBV13 with TRBJ1-1; the D gene TCRdb calls, TRBD1, cannot be checked with no DNA. The CDR3 is made up of 12 amino acids. Germline CDR1 is PRHDT and CDR2 is FYEKMQ (reference sequence). The CDR3 sequence is CASSSQGIEAFF.

The CDR3 here is CASSPGLAAGATQYF. The chain couples TRBV5-1 to TRBJ2-3; TCRdb's assignment of TRBD2 cannot be checked, as there is no DNA. The CDR3 is made up of 15 amino acids. Germline CDR1 and CDR2: SGHRS and YFSETQ.